The 29 T cell receptor beta chains below were found in one sample sequenced in a study of Graves' ophthalmopathy and Graves' hyperthyroidism. RNA served as the template for amplifying TCR beta CDR3 regions. HTBI primers were employed in first-round RT-PCR, then a second-round multiplex PCR followed. Via MiXCR, TCRdb re-called the multiplex PCR reads, giving one row per CDR3 protein. The sample lists a few hundred thousand distinct CDR3 sequences, roughly 39% occurring once. Sequencing used peripheral blood or thyroid tissue (not recorded which). Receptors originate from an adult man with Graves' hyperthyroidism.

This clonotype was observed many times. This chain joins TRBV5-6 and TRBJ1-5; TRBD1 matches at 9 bases. With 4 bases clipped from V and 6 bases from J, the junction kept 8 bases outside the gene matches. The CDR3 is 15 amino acids. Per germline, CDR1 SGHDT and CDR2 YYEEEE. CDR3 protein: CASSPGTGQSQPQHF. In DNA form, the CDR3 reads TGTGCCAGCAGCCCAGGGACAGGGCAGAGTCAGCCCCAGCATTTT. Full variable domain (missing parts from reference TRBV5-6 and TRBJ1-5): DAGVTQSPTHLIKTRGQQVTLRCSPKSGHDTVSWYQQALGQGPQFIFQYYEEEERQRGNFPDRFSGHQFPNYSSELNVNALLLGDSALYLCASSPGTGQSQPQHFGDGTRLSIL.

This clonotype has ten or more counts. The chain combines TRBV4-1 with TRBJ1-1; weak D call: TRBD1 (5 bases). CDR1 MGHRA and CDR2 YSYEKL come from the germline V gene. V was pared by 3 bases and J by 12 bases, with 26 bases between. This CDR3 comprises 16 residues. The CDR3 reads CASSQGDGGASSSTFF. The CDR3 bases are TGCGCCAGCAGCCAGGGGGACGGCGGGGCGTCCAGTTCTACTTTCTTT.

The V call is TRBV7-9, the J call TRBJ1-1; no reliable D call. CDR1 SEHNR and CDR2 FQNEAQ come from the germline V gene (reference sequence). With 1 base removed from V and 4 bases from J, the gap between germline ends came to 13 bases. This CDR3 spans 15 amino acids. The CDR3 nucleotides read TGTGCCAGCAGCTTAGAAGGGCCCATTTTCACTGAAGCTTTCTTT. This codes for CASSLEGPIFTEAFF.

The genes are TRBV4-1 and TRBJ1-1; D is unclear. This CDR3 comprises 16 residues. V shed 1 base and J shed 0 bases, with 12 bases lying between them. Per germline, CDR1 MGHRA and CDR2 YSYEKL. CDR3 amino acids: CASSQVVGPVNTEAFF. CDR3 DNA: TGCGCCAGCAGCCAAGTGGTAGGTCCGGTGAACACTGAAGCTTTCTTT.

The chain employs TRBV28 and TRBJ1-2; D may be TRBD1 (5 bases). The CDR3 is made up of 13 amino acids. Trimming pared 3 bases from V and 8 bases from J, leaving 13 bases between. The germline CDR1 and CDR2 sequences are MDHEN and SYDVKM. The CDR3 nucleotides are TGTGCCAGCAGTTTGGGTGGGGCCGTGGGCTACACCTTC. Translated, it gives CASSLGGAVGYTF.

This chain links TRBV7-2 with TRBJ1-2; the D is unclear. Germline V gene data show CDR1 as SGHTA and CDR2 as FQGNSA. There are 10 residues in the CDR3. Trimming stripped 9 bases from V and 6 bases from J, with 8 bases between. This CDR3 is CARQSDGYTF. The CDR3 DNA follows: TGTGCCAGACAGTCCGATGGCTACACCTTC.

In its sample, this clonotype was seen a few times. The rearrangement links TRBV10-3 to TRBJ2-3; TRBD1 is a possible D gene (6 bases). From germline, CDR1 is ENHRY and CDR2 SYGVKD. This CDR3 is 14 amino acids long. V gave up 2 bases and J gave up 6 bases, with 12 bases separating them. The CDR3 here is CAISEADQGDTQYF. As DNA, the CDR3 is TGTGCCATCAGTGAGGCGGATCAGGGGGATACGCAGTATTTT.

This clonotype was seen ten or more times. The J gene is TRBJ2-5, the V gene TRBV7-6, with 8 bases matching TRBD2. The CDR3 loop spans 15 amino acids. Germline lookup yields CDR1 SGHVS and CDR2 FNYEAQ. V was pared by 0 bases and J by 5 bases, with 5 bases of the junction left unmatched. The CDR3 DNA follows: TGTGCCAGCAGCTTAGCCGGGGGGGCCAGGGAGACCCAGTACTTC. It is translated as CASSLAGGARETQYF.

The V gene is TRBV7-9, the J gene TRBJ2-3, with a tentative D call TRBD2 (6 bases). CDR1 and CDR2 (germline): SEHNR, FQNEAQ (reference sequence). This CDR3 is built from 15 residues. V was pared by 5 bases and J by 5 bases, with 17 bases between. CDR3 sequence: CASSPYPSAGDTQYF. The CDR3 DNA sequence: TGTGCCAGCAGCCCCTACCCTAGCGCCGGAGATACGCAGTATTTT.

This clonotype was detected many times. The chain has TRBV9 and TRBJ2-5; possible D gene TRBD1, 6 bases. Trimming cost V 0 bases and J 5 bases, with 14 bases left between them. Germline V lookup: CDR1 SGDLS, CDR2 YYNGEE. The CDR3 is 15 residues long. The CDR3: CASSVEGVRYETQYF. The CDR3, as DNA: TGTGCCAGCAGCGTAGAGGGGGTCAGGTATGAGACCCAGTACTTC.

A note on this clonotype: This may stem from a read error, because a much larger clone lies one nucleotide away. The J gene is TRBJ1-2, the V gene TRBV5-1, with D maybe TRBD1 (5 bases). This CDR3 comprises 15 residues. Germline CDR1 is SGHRS and CDR2 is YFSETQ. V gave up 0 bases and J gave up 0 bases, with 9 bases separating them. CDR3 sequence reads: CASSLDRPTNYGYTF. CDR3 in DNA: TGCGCCAGCAGCTTGGACAGGCCTACTAACTATGGCTACACCTTC.

Remarks on this clonotype: One junction end does not reproduce the germline sequence, and a read error may be involved. The rearrangement joins TRBV7-7 to TRBJ2-2; 8 bases are shared with TRBD2. Germline V gene lookup returns CDR1 SSHAT and CDR2 FNYEAQ (reference sequence). This CDR3 is built from 19 residues. CDR3 nucleotide sequence: TGTGCTAGCAGCTTAGCGGCCATCCCGGGACTAGTGGGAACCGGGGAGCTGTTTTTT. It yields the protein CASSLAAIPGLVGTGELFF.

This sequence joins TRBV11-2 and TRBJ2-7; 13 bases map to TRBD2. The V gene end was trimmed by 6 bases and the J gene end by 3 bases; junction bases not matched to a gene: 5. The CDR3 sequence is 15 residues long. Germline V gives CDR1 SGHAT, CDR2 FQNNGV. CDR3 residues: CASSHGTSGNYEQYF. CDR3 DNA: TGTGCCAGCAGTCACGGGACTAGCGGGAACTACGAGCAGTACTTC.

This clonotype was seen ten or more times. The V and J genes are TRBV5-8 and TRBJ1-1; D is undetermined. This CDR3 is 14 amino acids long. V was cut by 4 bases and J by 0 bases, with 10 bases left in between. Germline CDR1 reads SGHTS; CDR2 reads YDEGEE. CDR3 in amino acids: CASSPGVLNTEAFF. In nucleotides, the CDR3 is TGTGCCAGCAGCCCGGGCGTTCTGAACACTGAAGCTTTCTTT.

This sequence joins TRBV2 and TRBJ2-6; no clear D gene. Germline CDR1 is SNHLY and CDR2 is FYNNEI. The CDR3 is made up of 13 amino acids. Trimming removed 8 bases from V and 4 bases from J, with 9 bases in between. The CDR3 nucleotides read TGTGCCAGCCAGTGGACGGGGGCCAACGTCCTGACTTTC. Translated, it gives CASQWTGANVLTF.

The genes are TRBV25-1 and TRBJ2-1; D is perhaps TRBD2 (6 bases). The germline V gene encodes CDR1 MGHDK and CDR2 SYGVNS. The CDR3 spans 17 residues. V lost 3 bases and J lost 5, with 20 bases in between. The CDR3 region is CASSDLGRLAKDNEQFF. In nucleotides, the CDR3 is TGTGCCAGCAGTGATCTGGGGCGGCTAGCGAAGGACAATGAGCAGTTCTTC. The full variable domain, with the rest looked up from reference TRBV25-1 and TRBJ2-1, is EADIYQTPRYLVIGTGKKITLECSQTMGHDKMYWYQQDPGMELHLIHYSYGVNSTEKGDLSSESTVSRIRTEHFPLTLESARPSHTSQYLCASSDLGRLAKDNEQFFGPGTRLTVL.

This chain connects TRBV7-6 to TRBJ2-7; D perhaps matches TRBD1 (6 bases). The CDR3 totals 15 residues. V was cut by 4 bases and J by 3 bases, with 16 bases left in between. In germline, CDR1 is SGHVS, CDR2 FNYEAQ. The CDR3 is CASSSVRGVLYEQYF. The DNA for the CDR3 is TGTGCCAGCAGCTCCGTCAGGGGAGTACTCTACGAGCAGTACTTC.

This chain joins TRBV25-1 and TRBJ1-2; no definite D call. V was shortened by 5 bases and J by 7 bases, with 8 bases between the two germline ends. CDR3 size: 11 residues. The germline gives CDR1 MGHDK, CDR2 SYGVNS. The CDR3 sequence is CASSSKGGYTF. The CDR3 DNA follows: TGTGCCAGCAGTTCCAAAGGTGGCTACACCTTC.

Regarding this clonotype: A much larger clone lies one base from this, so it may be a read error. This chain joins TRBV6-1 and TRBJ2-7; D gene unclear. Germline-derived CDR1 and CDR2 are MNHNS and SASEGT. V was cut by 4 bases and J by 2 bases, with 9 bases left in between. The CDR3 extends over 13 amino acids. This CDR3 reads CASSGSGPYEQYF. The CDR3 nucleotides are TGTGCCAGCAGTGGGTCAGGCCCCTACGAGCAGTACTTC.

This chain joins TRBV24-1 and TRBJ1-1; 7 positions match TRBD1. The CDR3 totals 15 residues. V lost 7 bases to trimming and J lost 1 base; unmatched junction nucleotides: 8. Germline V gene lookup returns CDR1 KGHDR and CDR2 SFDVKD. The CDR3 reads CATSELQGTNTEAFF. As DNA, the CDR3 is TGTGCCACCAGCGAACTACAGGGGACGAACACTGAAGCTTTCTTT.

This clonotype has a count of ten or more. This chain's CDR3 is CASSLGQGVGANSYEQYF. DNA of the CDR3: TGTGCCAGCAGCTTAGGACAGGGTGTGGGAGCCAACTCGTACGAGCAGTACTTC. V gene TRBV7-6 combines with J gene TRBJ2-7; 7 bases agree with TRBD1. Per germline, CDR1 SGHVS and CDR2 FNYEAQ. With V trimmed by 1 base and J by 4 bases, 16 bases remained unmatched. This CDR3 is 18 amino acids long.

This clonotype was counted at least ten times. The chain employs TRBV7-2 and TRBJ1-1; TRBD1 matches 7 bases. CDR1 and CDR2 (germline): SGHTA, FQGNSA. The CDR3 consists of 16 residues. With V trimmed by 8 bases and J by 4 bases, 16 bases remained unmatched. The CDR3 DNA reads as TGTGCCAGCGCAAGTGATGGTAACAGGGGAGGCACTGAAGCTTTCTTT. As protein: CASASDGNRGGTEAFF.

The sample holds many counts of this clonotype. V usage is TRBV20-1 and J usage is TRBJ2-5, with a possible D match to TRBD2 (5 bases). V was clipped by 4 bases and J by 3 bases, with 15 bases between them. CDR1 and CDR2 from the germline V gene are DFQATT and SNEGSKA (reference sequence). This CDR3 contains 14 residues. CDR3 protein: CSAKGGLLEETQYF. The CDR3 nucleotides read TGCAGTGCTAAGGGCGGGCTTCTTGAAGAGACCCAGTACTTC.

The rearrangement links TRBV19 to TRBJ2-5; the D gene is possibly TRBD1 (6 bases). The CDR3 length is 15 residues. V was cut by 4 bases and J by 2 bases, with 14 bases left in between. Germline V gene data show CDR1 as LNHDA and CDR2 as SQIVND (reference sequence). The CDR3 region is CASSKGESVQETQYF. For the CDR3, the DNA is TGTGCCAGTAGTAAGGGGGAGTCGGTACAAGAGACCCAGTACTTC.

The J gene is TRBJ1-4, the V gene TRBV20-1; 8 bases line up with TRBD1. The CDR3 is made up of 14 amino acids. Trimming took 0 bases from V and 7 from J; bases not matched to a gene: 4. Germline V lookup: CDR1 DFQATT, CDR2 SNEGSKA (reference sequence). The CDR3 loop reads CSARDVGQGEKLFF. The CDR3 DNA is TGCAGTGCTAGAGATGTAGGACAGGGTGAAAAACTGTTTTTT.

This clonotype was observed many times. This chain connects TRBV20-1 to TRBJ2-7; 10 nucleotides line up with TRBD2. This CDR3 region has 16 residues. V lost 3 bases to trimming and J lost 2 bases; unmatched junction nucleotides: 10. Germline CDR1 is DFQATT and CDR2 is SNEGSKA (reference sequence). CDR3: CSARPTSGMPTYEQYF. The CDR3 DNA reads as TGCAGTGCTAGGCCAACTAGCGGGATGCCAACCTACGAGCAGTACTTC.

The chain recombines TRBV5-1 with TRBJ2-3; D unresolved. The V end was cut by 0 bases, the J end by 2 bases, with 7 bases between. Germline V lookup: CDR1 SGHRS, CDR2 YFSETQ. The CDR3 totals 14 residues. In DNA, the CDR3 is TGCGCCAGCAGCTTGGATATCCCCACAGATACGCAGTATTTT. Translating gives CASSLDIPTDTQYF. Drawing the rest from reference TRBV5-1 and TRBJ2-3, the complete variable domain is KAGVTQTPRYLIKTRGQQVTLSCSPISGHRSVSWYQQTPGQGLQFLFEYFSETQRNKGNFPGRFSGRQFSNSRSEMNVSTLELGDSALYLCASSLDIPTDTQYFGPGTRLTVL.

On this clonotype: This may arise from a read error, as a much more abundant clone is one base away. V gene TRBV5-1 combines with J gene TRBJ2-5; 7 bases map to TRBD1. Germline V gene sequence: CDR1 SGHRS, CDR2 YFSETQ. This CDR3 has 16 residues. CDR3: CASSLALGTVQGTQYF. CDR3 nucleotide sequence: TGCGCCAGCAGCTTGGCCCTTGGGACAGTACAAGGGACCCAGTACTTC.

This clonotype has at least ten counts. V and J are TRBV4-2 and TRBJ2-7, with 7 bases lining up with TRBD1. The CDR3 is made up of 14 amino acids. With 3 bases clipped from V and 2 bases from J, the junction kept 4 bases outside the gene matches. The germline gives CDR1 LGHNA, CDR2 YNFKEQ. CDR3 coding DNA: TGTGCCAGCAGCCAGTCGGGACAGACCTACGAGCAGTACTTC. Its protein product is CASSQSGQTYEQYF.